This TCR beta chain originates from a study of memory CD8 T cells in hepatitis C reinfection. As for the study in general: After reinfection, a couple of primary-infection resolvers became chronically infected. Reinfection meant HCV RNA positivity after two negatives ≥60 days apart. Pre-reinfection samples were taken 55 to 20 weeks before detection.

V lost 4 bases to trimming and J lost 0 bases; unmatched junction nucleotides: 8. In germline, CDR1 is MDHEN, CDR2 SYDVKM. The CDR3 spans 17 residues. Only in-frame clones appear in the TCRdb table, and some are missing; sequencing was by immunoSEQ multiplex PCR. The data hold 45,000 to 55,000 clones, with approximately 89% observed a single time. Indicated time point: pre-reinfection, 55 to 20 weeks before reinfection detection. The sorted cells went straight to TCR sequencing with no prior in vitro expansion. Donors were people who inject drugs in the Montreal HEPCO cohort. The sample was naive CD8+ T cells sorted from blood. The source is a young man with hepatitis C virus infection. The chain carries TRBV28 and TRBJ1-4; 7 nucleotides match TRBD1. CDR3 amino acids: CASSSDRTLPTNEKLFF. Written as DNA, the CDR3 is TGTGCCAGCAGTTCGGACAGGACTCTCCCAACTAATGAAAAACTGTTTTTT.